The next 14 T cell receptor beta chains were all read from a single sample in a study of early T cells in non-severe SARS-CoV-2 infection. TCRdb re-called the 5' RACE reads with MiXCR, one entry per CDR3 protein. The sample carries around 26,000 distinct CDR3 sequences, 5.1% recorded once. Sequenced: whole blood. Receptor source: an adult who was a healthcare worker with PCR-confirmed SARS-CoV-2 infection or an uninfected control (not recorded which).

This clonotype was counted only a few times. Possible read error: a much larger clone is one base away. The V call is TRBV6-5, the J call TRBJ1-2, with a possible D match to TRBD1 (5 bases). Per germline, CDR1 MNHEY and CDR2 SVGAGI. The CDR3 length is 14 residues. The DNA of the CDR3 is TGTGTCAGCAGTAGGGACGCCCTACGAGGCGGCTACACCTTC. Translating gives CVSSRDALRGGYTF.

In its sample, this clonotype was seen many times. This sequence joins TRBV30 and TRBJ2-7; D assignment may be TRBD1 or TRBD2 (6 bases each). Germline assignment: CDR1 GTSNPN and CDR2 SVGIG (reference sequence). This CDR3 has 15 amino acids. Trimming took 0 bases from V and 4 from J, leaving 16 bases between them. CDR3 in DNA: TGTGCCTGGAGTGTATCGATAGGGGGACTGTACGAGCAGTACTTC. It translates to CAWSVSIGGLYEQYF.

In DNA form, the CDR3 reads TGTGCCACCAGCTCGGGACAGGGGGACTATAAGCAGTACTTC. As protein: CATSSGQGDYKQYF. This chain connects TRBV15 to TRBJ2-7; 11 positions match TRBD1. In germline, CDR1 is LNHNV, CDR2 YYDKDF (reference sequence). V shed 5 bases, J shed 8 bases, and the junction held 8 bases outside the gene matches. CDR3 length equals 14 residues. Supplemented by reference TRBV15 and TRBJ2-7, the full variable domain reads DAMVIQNPRYQVTQFGKPVTLSCSQTLNHNVMYWYQQKSSQAPKLLFHYYDKDFNNEADTPDNFQSRRPNTSFCFLDIRSPGLGDTAMYLCATSSGQGDYKQYFGPGTRLTVT.

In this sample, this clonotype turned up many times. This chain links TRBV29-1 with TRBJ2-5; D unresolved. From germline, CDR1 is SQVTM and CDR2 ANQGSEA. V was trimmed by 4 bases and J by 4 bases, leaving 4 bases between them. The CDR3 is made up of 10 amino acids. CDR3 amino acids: CSVVGETQYF. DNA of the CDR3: TGCAGCGTTGTGGGAGAGACCCAGTACTTC.

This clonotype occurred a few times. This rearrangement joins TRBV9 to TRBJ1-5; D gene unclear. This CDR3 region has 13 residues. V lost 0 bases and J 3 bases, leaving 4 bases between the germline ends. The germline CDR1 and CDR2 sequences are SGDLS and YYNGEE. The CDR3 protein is CASSVGNNQPQHF. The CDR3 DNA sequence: TGTGCCAGCAGCGTAGGTAACAATCAGCCCCAGCATTTT.

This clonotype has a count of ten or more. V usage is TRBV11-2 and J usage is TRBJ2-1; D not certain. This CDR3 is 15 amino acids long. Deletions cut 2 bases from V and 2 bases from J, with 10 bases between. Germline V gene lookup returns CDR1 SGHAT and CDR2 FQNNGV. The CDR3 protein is CASSLNGLAYNEQFF. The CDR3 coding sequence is TGTGCCAGCAGCTTAAACGGGTTGGCCTACAATGAGCAGTTCTTC.

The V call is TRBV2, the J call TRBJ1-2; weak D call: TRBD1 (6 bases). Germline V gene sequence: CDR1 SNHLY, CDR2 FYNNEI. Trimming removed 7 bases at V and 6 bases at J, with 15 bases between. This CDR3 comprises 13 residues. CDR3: CASTPTGFHGYTF. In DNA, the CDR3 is TGTGCCAGCACCCCAACAGGGTTCCATGGCTACACCTTC.

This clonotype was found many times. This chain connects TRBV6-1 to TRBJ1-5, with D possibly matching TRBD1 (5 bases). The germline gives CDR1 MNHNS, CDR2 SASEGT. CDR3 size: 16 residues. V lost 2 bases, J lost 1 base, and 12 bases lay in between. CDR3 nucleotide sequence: TGTGCCAGCAGTGAATTACGGGGCGGAAGCAATCAGCCCCAGCATTTT. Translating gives CASSELRGGSNQPQHF.

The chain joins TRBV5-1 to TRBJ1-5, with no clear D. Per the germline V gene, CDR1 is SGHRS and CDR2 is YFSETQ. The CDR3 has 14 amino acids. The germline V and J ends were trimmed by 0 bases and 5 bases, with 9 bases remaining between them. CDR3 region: CASSLEAGDQPQHF. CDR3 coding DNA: TGCGCCAGCAGCTTGGAAGCGGGTGATCAGCCCCAGCATTTT.

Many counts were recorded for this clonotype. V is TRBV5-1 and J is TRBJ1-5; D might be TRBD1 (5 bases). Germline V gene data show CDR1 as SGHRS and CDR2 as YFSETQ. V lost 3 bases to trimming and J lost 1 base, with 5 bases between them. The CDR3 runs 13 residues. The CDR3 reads CASSWGSNQPQHF. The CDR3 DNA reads TGCGCCAGCAGCTGGGGGAGCAATCAGCCCCAGCATTTT.

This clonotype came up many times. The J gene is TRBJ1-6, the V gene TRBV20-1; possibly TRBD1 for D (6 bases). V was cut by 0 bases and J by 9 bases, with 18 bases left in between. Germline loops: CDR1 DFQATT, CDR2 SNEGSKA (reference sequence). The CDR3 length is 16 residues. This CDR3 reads CSAREELGTIGSPLHF. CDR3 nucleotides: TGCAGTGCTAGAGAGGAGCTCGGGACAATAGGTTCACCCCTCCACTTT.

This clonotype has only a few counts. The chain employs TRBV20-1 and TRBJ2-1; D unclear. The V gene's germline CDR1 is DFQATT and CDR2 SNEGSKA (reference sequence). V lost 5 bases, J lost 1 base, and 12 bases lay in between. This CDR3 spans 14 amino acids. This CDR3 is CSAAQPLSYNEQFF. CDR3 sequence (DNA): TGCAGTGCTGCACAGCCCCTTTCCTACAATGAGCAGTTCTTC.

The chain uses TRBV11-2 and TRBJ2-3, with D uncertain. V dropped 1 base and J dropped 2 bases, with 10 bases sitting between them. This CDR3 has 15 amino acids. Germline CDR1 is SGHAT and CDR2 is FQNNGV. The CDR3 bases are TGTGCCAGCAGCTTAGTCGGAGTGGACACAGATACGCAGTATTTT. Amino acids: CASSLVGVDTDTQYF.

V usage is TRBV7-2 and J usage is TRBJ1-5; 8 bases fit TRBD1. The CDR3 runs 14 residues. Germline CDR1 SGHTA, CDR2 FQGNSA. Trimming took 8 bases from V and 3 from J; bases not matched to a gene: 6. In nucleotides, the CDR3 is TGTGCCAGCCTTCCGACAGGGGACAATCAGCCCCAGCATTTT. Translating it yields CASLPTGDNQPQHF. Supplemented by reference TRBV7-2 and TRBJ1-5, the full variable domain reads GAGVSQSPSNKVTEKGKDVELRCDPISGHTALYWYRQSLGQGLEFLIYFQGNSAPDKSGLPSDRFSAERTGGSVSTLTIQRTQQEDSAVYLCASLPTGDNQPQHFGDGTRLSIL.